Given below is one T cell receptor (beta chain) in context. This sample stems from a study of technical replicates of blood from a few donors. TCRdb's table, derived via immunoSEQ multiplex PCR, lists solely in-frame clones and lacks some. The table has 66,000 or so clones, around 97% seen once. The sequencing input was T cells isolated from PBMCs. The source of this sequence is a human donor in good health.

The CDR3 sequence: CASSVAGTGVEAFF. As DNA, the CDR3 is TGTGCCAGCAGCGTAGCCGGGACAGGAGTTGAAGCTTTCTTT. This chain connects TRBV9 to TRBJ1-1, with 8 bases identical to TRBD1. The CDR3 has 14 amino acids. CDR1 and CDR2 from the germline V gene are SGDLS and YYNGEE. V gave up 0 bases and J gave up 7 bases; unmatched junction bases: 5.